This T cell receptor beta chain was documented in a study of radiotherapy plus CTLA-4 blockade in lung cancer. Germline V gene lookup returns CDR1 SGHAT and CDR2 FQNNGV. This CDR3 is 16 amino acids long. The V segment lost 0 bases and the J segment 3 bases; nucleotides outside the gene matches: 6. The protocol was immunoSEQ multiplex PCR, while the TCRdb copy is restricted to in-frame clones and leaves out a portion. The repertoire holds about 62,000 clones, with approximately 76% as singletons. This sample comprised peripheral blood, obtained from a patient treated with radiotherapy plus ipilimumab. The clonotype originates from a human donor with non-small cell lung cancer who had a complete response to radiotherapy plus ipilimumab. The J gene is TRBJ2-7, the V gene TRBV11-2, with 9 bases matching TRBD1. CDR3 amino acids: CASSLEIGQGNYEQYF. In DNA form, the CDR3 reads TGTGCCAGCAGCTTAGAGATAGGACAGGGGAACTACGAGCAGTACTTC. Full variable domain (rest looked up from reference TRBV11-2 and TRBJ2-7): EAGVAQSPRYKIIEKRQSVAFWCNPISGHATLYWYQQILGQGPKLLIQFQNNGVVDDSQLPKDRFSAERLKGVDSTLKIQPAKLEDSAVYLCASSLEIGQGNYEQYFGPGTRLTVT.